This T cell receptor (beta chain) is from a study of blood T cell repertoires in COVID-19. Study context: From the United States, Italy and Spain came samples of acute and convalescent COVID-19. The cDNA or gDNA used as material had been derived from T cells, B-cell-depleted T cells, or PBMCs.

Original processing notes: Reference gene primers were amplified, and this amplification served to estimate nucleated cell counts. Produced via immunoSEQ multiplex PCR; TCRdb's table is partial and in-frame only. D and trimming come from the DNA, and the V and J calls and clone size come from that table. The repertoire holds roughly 100,000 clones, approximately 80% seen once, with about 4.8% in the top ten. V shed 5 bases and J shed 1 base, with 14 bases lying between them. The germline V gene has CDR1 SEHNR and CDR2 FQNEAQ (reference sequence). CDR3 length: 15 residues. The sample comprised peripheral blood. This sequence originates from a man between 60 and 75 years old with acute or convalescent COVID-19. The J gene is TRBJ1-1, the V gene TRBV7-9; D gene unclear. The CDR3 coding sequence is TGTGCCAGCAGCCGTGAATCGCTAGGGAACACTGAAGCTTTCTTT. The encoded protein is CASSRESLGNTEAFF. Filled out from reference TRBV7-9 and TRBJ1-1, the complete variable domain reads DTGVSQNPRHKITKRGQNVTFRCDPISEHNRLYWYRQTLGQGPEFLTYFQNEAQLEKSRLLSDRFSAERPKGSFSTLEIQRTEQGDSAMYLCASSRESLGNTEAFFGQGTRLTVV.